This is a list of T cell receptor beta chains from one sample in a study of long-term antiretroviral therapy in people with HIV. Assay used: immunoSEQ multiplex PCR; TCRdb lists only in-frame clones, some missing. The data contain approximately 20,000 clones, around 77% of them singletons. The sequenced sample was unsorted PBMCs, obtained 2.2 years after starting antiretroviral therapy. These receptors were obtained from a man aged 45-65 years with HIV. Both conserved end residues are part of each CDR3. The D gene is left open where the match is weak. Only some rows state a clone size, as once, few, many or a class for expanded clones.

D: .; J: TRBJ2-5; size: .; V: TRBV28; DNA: TGTGCCAGCAGTCCCTATGGGGGAGAGACCCAGTACTTC; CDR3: CASSPYGGETQYF
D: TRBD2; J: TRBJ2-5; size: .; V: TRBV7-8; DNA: TGTGCCAGCAGCCCGCGACTAGCCCAAGAGACCCAGTACTTC; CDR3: CASSPRLAQETQYF
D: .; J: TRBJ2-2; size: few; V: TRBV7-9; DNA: TGTGCCAGCAGCCACAGGACTACTAACACCGGGGAGCTGTTTTTT; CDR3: CASSHRTTNTGELFF
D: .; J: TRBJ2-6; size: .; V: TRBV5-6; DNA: TGTGCCAGCAGGCCGACAAAACTCTCTGGGGCCAACGTCCTGACTTTC; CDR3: CASRPTKLSGANVLTF
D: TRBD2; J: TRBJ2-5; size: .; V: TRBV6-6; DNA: TGTGCCAGCAGTTCAGTAGCGGGAGGGTTAGAGACCCAGTACTTC; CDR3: CASSSVAGGLETQYF
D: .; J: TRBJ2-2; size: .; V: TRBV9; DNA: TGTGCCAGCAGCGCTCGGTGGGGATCCGGGGAGCTGTTTTTT; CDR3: CASSARWGSGELFF
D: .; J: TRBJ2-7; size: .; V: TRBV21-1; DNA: TGTGCCAGCAGCAAAAGGCCGGGACGAGGCTACGAGCAGTACTTC; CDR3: CASSKRPGRGYEQYF
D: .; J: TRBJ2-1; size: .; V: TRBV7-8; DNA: TGTGCCAGCAGCCGGCGGCGGGAACCGCGCAATGAGCAGTTCTTC; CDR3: CASSRRREPRNEQFF
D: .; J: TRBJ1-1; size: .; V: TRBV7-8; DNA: TGTGCCAGCAGCTCCGCCACAGAGCGGAACACTGAAGCTTTCTTT; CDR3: CASSSATERNTEAFF
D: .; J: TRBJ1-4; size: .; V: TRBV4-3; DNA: TGCGCCAGCAGCCCCGTCGGGAGGGGCCGGAATGAAAAACTGTTTTTT; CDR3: CASSPVGRGRNEKLFF
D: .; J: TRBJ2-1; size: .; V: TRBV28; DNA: TGTGCCAGCACTCGGGAGACCTCCTACAATGAGCAGTTCTTC; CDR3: CASTRETSYNEQFF
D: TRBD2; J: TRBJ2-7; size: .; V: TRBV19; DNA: TGTGCCAGTAGTGTCCGAGCGGGGGACGGCTACGAGCAGTACTTC; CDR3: CASSVRAGDGYEQYF
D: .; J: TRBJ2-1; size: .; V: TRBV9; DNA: TGTGCCAGCAGCGCGCCGGGACTGTCCTACAATGAGCAGTTCTTC; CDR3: CASSAPGLSYNEQFF
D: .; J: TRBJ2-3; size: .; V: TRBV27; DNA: TGTGCCAGCAGTTTATCCCGAGCCCCCACAGATACGCAGTATTTT; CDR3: CASSLSRAPTDTQYF
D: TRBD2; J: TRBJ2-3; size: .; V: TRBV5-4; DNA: TGTGCCAGTACCCATAGCGGGACGCGCACAGATACGCAGTATTTT; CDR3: CASTHSGTRTDTQYF
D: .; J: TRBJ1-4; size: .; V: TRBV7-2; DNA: TGTGCCAGCAGCTTAAGAGGCGGGGTTAATGAAAAACTGTTTTTT; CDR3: CASSLRGGVNEKLFF
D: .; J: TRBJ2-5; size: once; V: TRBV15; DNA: TGTGCCACCAATCCGGACGGGACGAGAGAGACCCAGTACTTC; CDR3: CATNPDGTRETQYF
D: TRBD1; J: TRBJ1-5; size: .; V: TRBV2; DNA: TGTGCCAGCAGTACCACAGGGGAAAATCAGCCCCAGCATTTT; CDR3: CASSTTGENQPQHF
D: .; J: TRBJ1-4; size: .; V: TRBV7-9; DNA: TGTGCCAGCAGCCTTCGAAGGCAGGCTAATGAAAAACTGTTTTTT; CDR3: CASSLRRQANEKLFF
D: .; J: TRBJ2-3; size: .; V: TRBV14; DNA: TGTGCCAGCAGCCAGCCTAGCAGAACGCAGTATTTT; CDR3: CASSQPSRTQYF
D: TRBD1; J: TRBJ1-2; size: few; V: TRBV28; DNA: TGTGCCAGCAGTGATACAGGGGCGTATGGCTACACCTTC; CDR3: CASSDTGAYGYTF
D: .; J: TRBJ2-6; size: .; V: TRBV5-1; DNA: TGCGCCAGCAGCCCTGCCCCTTTCATCGGGTCTGGGGCCAACGTCCTGACTTTC; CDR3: CASSPAPFIGSGANVLTF